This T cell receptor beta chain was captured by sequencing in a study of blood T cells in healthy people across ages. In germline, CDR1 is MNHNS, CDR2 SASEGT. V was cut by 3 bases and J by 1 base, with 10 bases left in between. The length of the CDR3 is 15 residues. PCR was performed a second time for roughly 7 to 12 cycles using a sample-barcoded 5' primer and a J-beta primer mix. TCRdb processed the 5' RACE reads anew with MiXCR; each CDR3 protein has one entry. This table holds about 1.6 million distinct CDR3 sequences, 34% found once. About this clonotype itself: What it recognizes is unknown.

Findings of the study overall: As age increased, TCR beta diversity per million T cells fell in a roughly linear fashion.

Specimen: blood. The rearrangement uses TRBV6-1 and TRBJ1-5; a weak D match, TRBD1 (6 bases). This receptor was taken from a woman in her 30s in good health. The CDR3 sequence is CASSEGGQSNQPQHF. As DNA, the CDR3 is TGTGCCAGCAGTGAGGGGGGGCAGAGCAATCAGCCCCAGCATTTT.